One sample yielded the 21 T cell receptor delta chains listed below, sequenced in a study of γδ T cells in repeated Plasmodium falciparum infection. Gammadelta T cells were flow-sorted from PBMC into Vgamma9/Vdelta2+ and Vdelta2-negative populations for bulk analysis. TCRdb used CATT to re-call clones from the multiplex PCR reads. The table includes some 50,000 delta-chain clones, around 1.6% detected once. Sequenced material: gamma-delta T cells from blood. The receptors were sampled from a pool of human donors (malaria-infected and uninfected, not separated).

This clone was picked up a small number of times. A single base is all that separates this from a far larger clone, so a read error is likely. Different DNA sequences within this sample yield the same CDR3. This chain links TRDV1 with TRDJ1; no reliable D call. The J gene, left out of TCRdb, was set here by checking the DNA against germline. The CDR3 has 19 amino acids. Trimming stripped 6 bases from V and 6 bases from J, with 32 bases between. The germline V gene encodes CDR1 TSWWSYY and CDR2 QGS. CDR3 sequence reads: CALGRSLKARERLRYKLIF. CDR3 DNA: TGTGCTCTTGGTAGGTCCCTGAAGGCCCGGGAGCGCCTAAGATATAAACTCATCTTT.

This clone occurred a few times. TCRdb pairs this DNA with a much larger clone's protein that differs at residue 18, likely a read error; the protein shown was translated from the DNA. Here the V gene is TRDV1, but the J gene went uncalled; the DNA was not used to check the table's D call, TRDD3. The CDR3 is made up of 21 amino acids. From germline, CDR1 is TSWWSYY and CDR2 QGS. CDR3 nucleotides: TGTGCTCTTGGGGTCCCTAACTGGGGGATACCCTCCGTCGGGTACACCGATAATCTCATCTTT. This gives the protein CALGVPNWGIPSVGYTDNLIF.

This clone was detected a few times. TCRdb's entry gives the protein of a much larger clone, which mismatches this DNA's translation at residue 4, likely from a read error; the protein reported here is translated from the DNA. V gene TRDV2 combines with J gene TRDJ1; 12 bases match TRDD3. TCRdb records no J gene; here it was assigned by comparing the DNA to germline. This CDR3 spans 16 amino acids. The germline gives CDR1 GEAIGNYY, CDR2 EKD. The CDR3 DNA sequence: TGTGCCTGTAACACACTGGGGGATACAAACACCGATAAACTCATCTTT. It specifies CACNTLGDTNTDKLIF.

This clone occurred many times. TCRdb's listed protein matches a much larger clone and diverges from this DNA's translation at residue 5, likely through a read error; the protein shown comes from the DNA. The chain joins TRDV1 to TRDJ1; perhaps TRDD2 as D (5 bases). The J gene, absent from TCRdb, was called here by matching the DNA to germline. V was clipped by 5 bases and J by 4 bases, with 11 bases between them. CDR1 is TSWWSYY, CDR2 QGS, per germline. This CDR3 comprises 13 residues. CDR3 sequence reads: CALGNSYLDKLIF. DNA of the CDR3: TGTGCTCTTGGGAACTCCTATCTCGATAAACTCATCTTT.

In its sample, this clone was seen many times. Other DNA sequences of this sample code for an identical CDR3. V is TRDV2 and J is TRDJ3; 8 bases fit TRDD3. TCRdb offers no J gene call, so here the DNA was matched to germline to obtain one. The CDR3 covers 21 residues. Germline CDR1 GEAIGNYY, CDR2 EKD. Trimming removed 2 bases from V and 0 bases from J; junction bases left unmatched: 14. The CDR3 nucleotides are TGTGCCTGTGACATACTGGGGGGCGCACGTAGAAGCTCCTGGGACACCCGACAGATGTTTTTC. Translating it yields CACDILGGARRSSWDTRQMFF.

This clone was seen only a few times. TCRdb attributes to this sequence the protein of a much larger clone, which differs from the DNA translation at residue 8; a read error is likely, and the protein displayed is translated from the DNA. V gene TRDV1 combines with J gene TRDJ1, with a weak D call TRDD3 (6 bases). TCRdb supplies no J gene; here it was assigned by aligning the nucleotide sequence to germline. The CDR3 covers 17 residues. Per germline, CDR1 TSWWSYY and CDR2 QGS. V lost 0 bases, J lost 0 bases, and 14 bases lay in between. The CDR3 DNA follows: TGTGCTCTTGGGGAACTGGCTCGGATACCGTACACCGATAAACTCATCTTT. Amino acid sequence: CALGELARIPYTDKLIF.

This clone was picked up a small number of times. The translation of this DNA and the TCRdb protein of a much larger clone differ at residue 10, probably owing to a read error; the protein shown here is translated from the DNA. V and J are TRDV1 and TRDJ1; TRDD3 aligns across 7 bases. Since TCRdb gives no J gene, matching the DNA to germline was used here to assign it. The CDR3 consists of 20 residues. Trimming cost V 4 bases and J 0 bases; bases outside gene matches: 20. Germline-derived CDR1 and CDR2 are TSWWSYY and QGS. The DNA of the CDR3 is TGTGCTCTTGGGGGGAGGGGTTCTTTCCGGGGGATTCATTACACCGATAAACTCATCTTT. Encoded protein: CALGGRGSFRGIHYTDKLIF.

This clone was observed a few times. The TCRdb record carries a much larger clone's protein, which differs from this DNA's translation at residue 14; a read error is the likely cause, and the protein listed here is the DNA translation. With the J gene uncalled, the V gene is TRDV1. Germline-derived CDR1 and CDR2 are TSWWSYY and QGS. This CDR3 region has 19 residues. The CDR3 region is CALGSFAPLPGRPCFKLIF. CDR3 DNA: TGTGCTCTTGGGTCATTCGCCCCCCTACCGGGACGACCTTGTTTTAAGCTCATCTTT.

For this clone: This likely traces to a read error, being one base from a far larger clone. Other DNA sequences from this sample encode an identical CDR3 as well. There is no J gene call, but TRDV1 is given as the V gene; the table's D gene call, TRDD3, was not cross checked with the DNA. The CDR3 is 16 residues long. Germline CDR1 is TSWWSYY and CDR2 is QGS. CDR3 region: CALGGIPVIVADKLIF. CDR3 coding DNA: TGTGCTCTTGGGGGAATTCCCGTTATTGTGGCCGATAAGCTCATCTTT.

This clone was found a few times. The chain employs TRDV2 and TRDJ1; 9 nucleotides match TRDD3. TCRdb does not report a J gene; here it was assigned by matching the DNA to germline references. Losses at the gene ends were 3 bases for V and 0 bases for J; bases not matched to a gene: 22. Germline values: CDR1 GEAIGNYY, CDR2 EKD. The CDR3 sequence is 21 residues long. CDR3 loop: CACDSIIQLGELDEYTDKLIF. CDR3 bases: TGTGCCTGTGACTCTATAATCCAACTGGGGGAGCTAGACGAGTACACCGATAAACTCATCTTT.

This clone was counted only a few times. A far larger clone differs by one base, so this is likely a read error. In the same sample, other DNA sequences code for this CDR3. The rearrangement links TRDV1 to TRDJ1; 7 nucleotides align to TRDD3. TCRdb lists no J gene, so it was determined here by aligning the DNA to germline. Germline-derived CDR1 and CDR2 are TSWWSYY and QGS. The CDR3 has 22 residues. V shed 0 bases and J 0 bases; nucleotides not matched to a gene: 22. CDR3: CALGELKVPTGDKPGDTDKLIF. CDR3 sequence (DNA): TGTGCTCTTGGGGAACTCAAGGTGCCTACTGGGGATAAGCCCGGGGACACCGATAAACTCATCTTT.

In regard to this clone: This sequence is one base from a far larger clone and is likely a read error. Different DNA sequences within this sample yield the same CDR3. The rearrangement links TRDV1 to TRDJ1; 7 bases match TRDD2. Here the J gene was assigned by germline matching of the DNA, as TCRdb has none. This CDR3 is built from 19 residues. V lost 2 bases and J lost 4; bases outside the gene matches: 19. Per the germline V gene, CDR1 is TSWWSYY and CDR2 is QGS. The CDR3 loop is CALGEGYSYLYPQRDKLIF. The CDR3 DNA follows: TGTGCTCTTGGGGAAGGCTATTCCTACCTTTACCCGCAGCGCGATAAACTCATCTTT.

This clone appeared many times. The protein recorded in TCRdb matches a much larger clone and deviates from this DNA's translation at residue 10, suggesting a read error; the protein here is obtained by translating the DNA. This rearrangement joins TRDV2 to TRDJ1; no reliable D call. The J gene, missing from TCRdb, was assigned here through DNA to germline matching. This CDR3 contains 16 residues. The V end was cut by 3 bases, the J end by 1 base, with 17 bases between. Germline loops: CDR1 GEAIGNYY, CDR2 EKD. The CDR3 is CACDPPRTVCTDKLIF. The DNA of the CDR3 is TGTGCCTGTGACCCCCCGCGCACAGTGTGCACCGATAAACTCATCTTT.

This clone was recorded many times. This DNA translates differently at residue 13 from the TCRdb protein, which is that of a much larger clone; a read error is likely, and the protein shown is the DNA's own translation. The CDR3 spells CALGESPLYWGSADKLIF. DNA for the CDR3: TGTGCTCTTGGGGAAAGCCCCCTGTACTGGGGGTCTGCCGATAAACTCATCTTT. This chain links TRDV1 with TRDJ1; 8 bases are shared with TRDD3. With 2 bases clipped from V and 3 bases from J, the junction kept 14 bases outside the gene matches. The CDR3 extends over 18 amino acids. CDR1 is TSWWSYY, CDR2 QGS, per germline.

Ten or more counts support this clone. Different DNA sequences within this sample yield the same CDR3. This rearrangement joins TRDV1 to TRDJ1; the match to TRDD3 covers 10 bases. Germline assignment: CDR1 TSWWSYY and CDR2 QGS. With 2 bases clipped from V and 0 bases from J, the junction kept 21 bases outside the gene matches. This CDR3 has 22 amino acids. CDR3 region: CALGEMGDIGYTGGFNTDKLIF. The CDR3, as DNA: TGTGCTCTTGGGGAAATGGGAGATATCGGATATACTGGGGGATTCAACACCGATAAACTCATCTTT.

This clone was counted between two and nine times. One base separates it from a far larger clone, so it is likely a read error. The chain has TRDV1 and TRDJ1; 8 bases fit TRDD3. Here the J gene came from matching the DNA to germline, since TCRdb omits it. The CDR3 covers 18 residues. Germline values: CDR1 TSWWSYY, CDR2 QGS. Written as DNA, the CDR3 is TGCGCTCTTGGGGACCCAGTTTGGGATACGCACAACACCGATAAACTCATCTTT. Translated, it gives CALGDPVWDTHNTDKLIF.

CDR3 in amino acids: CALGEPPSLSLGDPLDKLIF. The CDR3 DNA is TGTGCTCTTGGGGAACCTCCTAGTCTCTCGCTGGGGGATCCGCTCGATAAACTCATCTTT. The gene calls are TRDV1 and TRDJ1; 9 positions agree with TRDD3. TCRdb carries no J gene annotation; the J gene was assigned here by matching the DNA with germline. V lost 1 base to trimming and J lost 4 bases; unmatched junction nucleotides: 19. The CDR3 is 20 amino acids. The V gene's germline CDR1 is TSWWSYY and CDR2 QGS.

Worth noting for this clone: This DNA's translation and the protein TCRdb lists, from a much larger clone, do not match at residue 3, likely due to a read error; the protein shown is translated from the DNA. The chain combines TRDV1 with TRDJ1, with a tentative D call TRDD3 (6 bases). No J gene is reported in TCRdb; it was inferred here by comparing the DNA with germline. The CDR3 is 14 amino acids. CDR1 TSWWSYY and CDR2 QGS come from the germline V gene. The CDR3 DNA is TGTGCTCCTGGGGATTTAACCAGTGCCGATAAACTCATCTTT. It is translated as CAPGDLTSADKLIF.

On this clone itself: A read error likely explains why the TCRdb protein, taken from a much larger clone, differs from this DNA's translation at residues 8 and 9; the protein shown is translated from the DNA. The chain employs TRDV1 and TRDJ1; D may match TRDD2 or TRDD3 (6 bases each). Looked up from germline, CDR1 is TSWWSYY and CDR2 is QGS. Between the trimmed V and J ends, which lost 4 bases and 0 bases, there was a span of 30 bases. The CDR3 covers 21 residues. CDR3 nucleotides: TGTGCTCTTGGGGTCCATCCTTCCCGACTGTGTGTGGGGGTCAACACCGATAAACTCATCTTT. Translated: CALGVHPSRLCVGVNTDKLIF.

A word on this clone: A far larger clone is off by one base, so a read error is likely. The sample carries other DNA sequences with the same CDR3. V and J are TRDV1 and TRDJ1, with a possible D match to TRDD3 (5 bases). The J gene, not given by TCRdb, was assigned here from a germline match of the nucleotide sequence. In germline, CDR1 is TSWWSYY, CDR2 QGS. V was clipped by 3 bases and J by 2 bases, with 19 bases between them. CDR3 length: 17 amino acids. CDR3 protein: CALGDFPSSWETDKLIF. CDR3 in DNA: TGTGCTCTTGGGGATTTCCCGTCCTCCTGGGAAACCGATAAACTCATCTTT.

V and J are TRAV29/DV5 and TRDJ1; 7 bases are a match to TRDD3. Because TCRdb records no J gene, it was assigned here through a match of the DNA to germline. J lost 0 bases, V lost 4 bases, and 24 bases had no gene match. The CDR3 length is 20 residues. Per germline, CDR1 NSMFDY and CDR2 ISSIKDK. In nucleotides, the CDR3 is TGTGCAGCAGCACCCCACGGCCTACGCGGGGATAACTCTTACACCGATAAACTCATCTTT. This codes for CAAAPHGLRGDNSYTDKLIF.